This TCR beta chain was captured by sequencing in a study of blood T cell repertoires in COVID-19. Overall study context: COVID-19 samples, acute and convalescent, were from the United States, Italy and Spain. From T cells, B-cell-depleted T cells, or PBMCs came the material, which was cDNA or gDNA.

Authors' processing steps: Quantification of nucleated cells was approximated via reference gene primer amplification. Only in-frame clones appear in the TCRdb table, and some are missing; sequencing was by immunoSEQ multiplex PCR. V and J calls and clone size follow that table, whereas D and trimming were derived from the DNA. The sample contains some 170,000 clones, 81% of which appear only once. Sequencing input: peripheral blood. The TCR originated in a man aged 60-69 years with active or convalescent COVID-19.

CDR3 protein: CTSSQDYGRLINTEAFF. Here the CDR3 DNA reads TGCACCAGCAGCCAAGATTACGGCAGGCTTATTAACACTGAAGCTTTCTTT. J is TRBJ1-1 and V is TRBV1; the DNA was not compared with TRBD1, the D call given in the table. TRBV1 is assigned pseudogene status. The CDR3 covers 17 residues.